Listed below are T cell receptor beta chains from one sample, sequenced in a study of healthy donors' naive CD4 and CD8 T cells. Via MiXCR, TCRdb re-called the reads, giving one row per CDR3 protein. In the table there are roughly 200,000 distinct CDR3 sequences, around 80% of which are singletons. The sample was naive CD4+ and CD8+ T cells sorted from blood, pooled from several donors. The receptors come from a pool of human donors in good health; the sample pools cells from several healthy donors. Both conserved end residues are part of each CDR3. The D gene is left open where the match is weak. Some rows mark clone size as missing; the rest say once, few, many or name a class of expanded clone.

d_gene,abundance,v_gene,j_gene,CDR3nt,CDR3aa
TRBD2,NA,TRBV20-1,TRBJ2-3,TGCAGTGCTAGCAGACGAAGACTAGCGGGCCACACAGATACGCAGTATTTT,CSASRRRLAGHTDTQYF
TRBD2,NA,TRBV5-4,TRBJ2-1,TGTGCCAGCAGCCTTCCCGGGACTACGCAGTTCTTC,CASSLPGTTQFF
NA,NA,TRBV5-1,TRBJ1-5,TGCGCCAGCAGCTTGGGTGATGCCCAGCCCCAGCATTTT,CASSLGDAQPQHF
NA,NA,TRBV29-1,TRBJ2-3,TGCAGCGTCACCAGCCCTGAAGGGGGAGATACGCAGTATTTT,CSVTSPEGGDTQYF
TRBD2,NA,TRBV29-1,TRBJ2-1,TGCAGCGTTGTCGGGACTAACAATGAGCAGTTCTTC,CSVVGTNNEQFF
NA,NA,TRBV6-5,TRBJ2-3,TGTGCCAGCAGTTACTCCGAAGCGTGGGGGCGCACAGATACGCAGTATTTT,CASSYSEAWGRTDTQYF
NA,few,TRBV19,TRBJ1-6,TGTGCCAGTAGGAGGGAGAGCTCCTATAATTCACCCCTCCACTTT,CASRRESSYNSPLHF
TRBD1,NA,TRBV18,TRBJ1-5,TGTGCCAGCTCACCGGGACAGGGAAGGGGGTCTAGCAATCAGCCCCAGCATTTT,CASSPGQGRGSSNQPQHF
NA,NA,TRBV5-5,TRBJ2-7,TGTGCCAGCAGCTTGGCCGTCGCAGCCTACGAGCAGTACTTC,CASSLAVAAYEQYF
NA,few,TRBV29-1,TRBJ1-1,TGCAGCGGGAACCTTCTCGAAAACCAAGCTTTCTTT,CSGNLLENQAFF
NA,NA,TRBV19,TRBJ2-1,TGTGCCAGTAGTACCCTAGTACGGGTAAATGAGCAGTTCTTC,CASSTLVRVNEQFF
NA,NA,TRBV29-1,TRBJ2-3,TGCAGCGCTCGACAGGGAGGGAGGGGAGATACGCAGTATTTT,CSARQGGRGDTQYF
NA,NA,TRBV19,TRBJ1-6,TGTGCCAGTTCCGGGACCCCCGGTTCACCCCTCCACTTT,CASSGTPGSPLHF
NA,NA,TRBV19,TRBJ1-4,TGTGCCAGTAGTGATCCAGGGAGATCTAATGAAAAACTGTTTTTT,CASSDPGRSNEKLFF
TRBD1,NA,TRBV6-5,TRBJ1-4,TGTGCCAGCAGATTGACAGGGGCAACAACTAATGAAAAACTGTTTTTT,CASRLTGATTNEKLFF
NA,NA,TRBV11-1,TRBJ2-3,TGTGCCAGCAGCTTATCGGGAGAGGTGGCAGATACGCAGTATTTT,CASSLSGEVADTQYF
NA,NA,TRBV7-9,TRBJ1-5,TGTGCCAGCAGCTTAGACGGTCTCAATCAGCCCCAGCATTTT,CASSLDGLNQPQHF
TRBD1,few,TRBV7-8,TRBJ2-2,TGTGCCCGACGGGACAGGGGTTCCAACACCGGGGAGCTGTTTTTT,CARRDRGSNTGELFF
NA,NA,TRBV10-3,TRBJ2-7,TGTGCCATCAGTGAGTGGCAGGGTGGCACCTACGAGCAGTACTTC,CAISEWQGGTYEQYF
NA,NA,TRBV29-1,TRBJ1-2,TGCAGCGTTGATAAGGAGGGCACGGGCGGCTACACCTTC,CSVDKEGTGGYTF
NA,once,TRBV4-2,TRBJ1-2,TGCGCCAGCAGCCAAGGAGACATTCTCTATGGCTACACCTTC,CASSQGDILYGYTF
TRBD1,once,TRBV29-1,TRBJ2-1,TGCAGCGTTGAAGACCCTACGGGACAGGGAGCCTACAATGAGCAGTTCTTC,CSVEDPTGQGAYNEQFF
NA,once,TRBV6-6,TRBJ2-5,TGTGCCAGCAACCAGGACAGCTCCGAGACCCAGTACTTC,CASNQDSSETQYF
NA,NA,TRBV5-1,TRBJ1-2,TGCGCCAGCAGCGGGATAGGGGTTTCTGGCTACACCTTC,CASSGIGVSGYTF